The source of this TCR beta chain is a study of blood T cell repertoires in COVID-19. This table comes from immunoSEQ multiplex PCR, and its TCRdb copy is limited to in-frame clones, with some not included. The sample lists 60,000 to 80,000 clones, 80% to 90% occurring once. Sequenced material: PBMCs or T cells enriched from blood (not recorded which). The receptor's source is a woman aged 35 to 49 with acute COVID-19.

The CDR3 spells CASSLAQGWGKYQETQYF. CDR3 nucleotides: TGTGCCAGCAGCTTGGCACAGGGATGGGGCAAGTACCAAGAGACCCAGTACTTC. The V gene is TRBV5-6, the J gene TRBJ2-5, with D possibly matching TRBD1 (6 bases). V lost 0 bases to trimming and J lost 0 bases, with 18 bases between them. CDR3 length: 18 amino acids. Germline-derived CDR1 and CDR2 are SGHDT and YYEEEE.